Listed here are 14 T cell receptor beta chains from one sample, sequenced in a study of T cell repertoires in cytomegalovirus infection. These receptors have no known antigen. Using its own MiXCR run on the reads, TCRdb lists one record per CDR3 protein. The sample shows around 900,000 distinct CDR3 sequences, 31% of them seen only once. The sample here was cultured CD8+ T cells from PBMCs, taken from culture after CMV antigen stimulation. Receptors originate from a human donor in good health (CMV status not recorded). Some clones in this sample may be carry-over from other donors' samples.

The CDR3 DNA follows: TGTGCCAGCAGCCCTATTGCCCCGTTCCTAGCCAAAAACATTCAGTACTTC. Translated, it gives CASSPIAPFLAKNIQYF. The gene calls are TRBV6-1 and TRBJ2-4; D gene uncertain. The CDR3 covers 17 residues. The V and J ends lost 6 bases and 0 bases respectively, with 18 bases between them. Per germline, CDR1 MNHNS and CDR2 SASEGT.

This clonotype was counted between two and nine times. The chain employs TRBV2 and TRBJ1-2; TRBD1 aligns across 7 bases. The CDR3 contains 17 residues. V trimming: 4 bases; J trimming: 4 bases; junction bases outside the gene matches: 15. From germline, CDR1 is SNHLY and CDR2 FYNNEI. CDR3 nucleotide sequence: TGTGCCAGCAGTGGATTCGGACAGGATGCGTCCTTCTATGGCTACACCTTC. Encoded protein: CASSGFGQDASFYGYTF.

The chain links TRBV5-5 to TRBJ2-7, with 12 bases lining up with TRBD2. The CDR3 extends over 15 amino acids. Germline V CDR1 and CDR2: SGHKS, YYEKEE (reference sequence). The V gene end was trimmed by 2 bases and the J gene end by 5 bases; junction bases not matched to a gene: 5. CDR3 nucleotide sequence: TGTGCCAGCAGCTTACGACTAGCGGGGGTCGACGAGCAGTACGTC. It translates to CASSLRLAGVDEQYV.

The chain uses TRBV29-1 and TRBJ2-1; a weak D match, TRBD2 (6 bases). Trimming removed 6 bases at V and 7 bases at J, with 10 bases between. The length of the CDR3 is 11 residues. The germline CDR1 and CDR2 sequences are SQVTM and ANQGSEA. This CDR3 reads CSVGLPNEQFF. DNA for the CDR3: TGCAGCGTGGGACTTCCGAATGAGCAGTTCTTC.

J is TRBJ1-2 and V is TRBV12-3 or TRBV12-4, with 10 bases that match TRBD1. After removal of 6 bases from V and 6 bases from J, the junction contained 4 bases not matched to a gene. The CDR3 has 13 amino acids. The CDR3 coding sequence is TGTGCCAGCAGAACCGGGACAGGGGATGGCTACACCTTC. This gives the protein CASRTGTGDGYTF.

The sample holds a few counts of this clonotype. J is TRBJ2-3 and V is TRBV14, with 10 bases lining up with TRBD1. The CDR3 contains 15 residues. The J segment lost 3 bases and the V segment lost 7 bases, leaving 7 bases of the junction unmatched. CDR1 and CDR2 (germline): SGHDN, FVKESK. The CDR3 here is CASTPTGGSTDTQYF. Written as DNA, the CDR3 is TGTGCCAGCACCCCGACAGGGGGCTCGACAGATACGCAGTATTTT.

The V and J genes are TRBV7-8 and TRBJ2-7; TRBD1 or TRBD2 may be the D gene (5 bases each). Germline lookup yields CDR1 SGHVS and CDR2 FQNEAQ. This CDR3 has 13 residues. Trimming shortened V by 0 bases and J by 6 bases, and 9 bases separated the two germline ends. The CDR3 protein is CASSLAQGAEQYV. CDR3 DNA sequence: TGTGCCAGCAGCTTAGCGCAGGGAGCCGAGCAGTACGTC.

The chain joins TRBV2 to TRBJ2-1, with TRBD1 matching over 9 bases. In germline, CDR1 is SNHLY, CDR2 FYNNEI. Losses at the gene ends were 6 bases for V and 5 bases for J; bases not matched to a gene: 8. The CDR3 loop spans 15 amino acids. The chain's CDR3 is CASRLFGTGHNEQFF. In DNA form, the CDR3 reads TGTGCCAGCAGGCTCTTCGGGACAGGGCACAATGAGCAGTTCTTC.

V gene TRBV18 combines with J gene TRBJ1-1; 7 bases agree with TRBD1. This CDR3 spans 17 amino acids. Germline loops: CDR1 KGHSH, CDR2 LQKENI. Trimming cost V 3 bases and J 6 bases; bases outside gene matches: 16. CDR3: CASSPTGSVYRGAEAFF. The CDR3 DNA reads TGTGCCAGCTCACCGACAGGGTCGGTCTACCGGGGTGCTGAAGCTTTCTTT.

The chain combines TRBV7-9 with TRBJ1-2; tentatively, D is TRBD1 (6 bases). V shed 7 bases and J shed 4 bases, with 16 bases lying between them. The CDR3 contains 14 residues. Germline V gives CDR1 SEHNR, CDR2 FQNEAQ (reference sequence). Here the CDR3 reads CASTLRTEPYGYTF. CDR3 in DNA: TGTGCCAGCACCCTCCGGACAGAACCCTATGGCTACACCTTC.

The chain employs TRBV15 and TRBJ2-3, with D maybe TRBD2 (6 bases). V lost 1 base and J lost 3, with 11 bases in between. The germline V gene has CDR1 LNHNV and CDR2 YYDKDF (reference sequence). The CDR3 runs to 15 residues. The CDR3 coding sequence is TGTGCCACCAGCAGAGTCGGGGGTAGAACAGATACGCAGTATTTT. It is translated as CATSRVGGRTDTQYF.

This clonotype was picked up many times. The rearrangement uses TRBV7-2 and TRBJ2-3; 14 bases are shared with TRBD2. V trimming: 2 bases; J trimming: 5 bases; junction bases outside the gene matches: 9. The germline gives CDR1 SGHTA, CDR2 FQGNSA. This CDR3 comprises 18 residues. CDR3 in DNA: TGTGCCAGCAGCTTATATGAGACTAGCGGGGGGGCCGGAGATACGCAGTATTTT. Residues: CASSLYETSGGAGDTQYF. Combining the CDR3 with reference TRBV7-2 and TRBJ2-3 gives the whole variable domain GAGVSQSPSNKVTEKGKDVELRCDPISGHTALYWYRQSLGQGLEFLIYFQGNSAPDKSGLPSDRFSAERTGGSVSTLTIQRTQQEDSAVYLCASSLYETSGGAGDTQYFGPGTRLTVL.

CDR3 protein: CSVEGGPWSYNEQFF. CDR3 coding DNA: TGCAGCGTTGAGGGGGGGCCCTGGTCCTACAATGAGCAGTTCTTC. The genes are TRBV29-1 and TRBJ2-1; possibly TRBD2 for D (7 bases). The V end lost 3 bases, the J end lost 1 base, and 13 bases lay between the germline ends. This CDR3 contains 15 residues. The germline V gene encodes CDR1 SQVTM and CDR2 ANQGSEA.

This clonotype has only one observation. The chain links TRBV27 to TRBJ2-2; D gene uncertain. The CDR3 is 14 residues long. The ends were cut back, 6 bases at V and 2 bases at J, with 10 bases in the middle. CDR1 MNHEY and CDR2 SMNVEV come from the germline V gene (reference sequence). The CDR3 reads CASRPLSNTGELFF. CDR3 nucleotide sequence: TGTGCCAGCAGGCCCCTATCCAACACCGGGGAGCTGTTTTTT.